The sequence of this T cell receptor beta chain was determined in a study of cytomegalovirus exposure and HLA in healthy donors. Losses at the gene ends were 4 bases for V and 1 base for J; bases not matched to a gene: 11. The CDR3 is 18 residues long. The V gene's germline CDR1 is SGHDT and CDR2 YYEEEE. This clone was recorded once. Its cognate antigen is unknown. With 60 Vbeta and 13 Jbeta primers, the PCR was carried out. Here immunoSEQ multiplex PCR was the method, and the copy in TCRdb shows in-frame clones only, minus some. In the table there are tens of thousands of clones, almost 80% of which are singletons. Study results and limitations: Indistinguishable V segments such as TRBV6-2 and TRBV6-3 were excluded. Most TCR beta V segments were productive about 87% or about 30% of the time in an earlier analysis.

The V and J genes are TRBV5-6 and TRBJ2-6; 7 bases are a match to TRBD1. Material: PBMCs. The sequence derives from a woman in her thirties or forties in good health and CMV-seropositive. The CDR3 loop reads CASSLWDRKISGANVLTF. CDR3 in DNA: TGTGCCAGCAGCCTCTGGGACAGAAAAATATCTGGGGCCAACGTCCTGACTTTC.